The present T cell receptor beta chain was sequenced within a study of blood T cell repertoires in COVID-19. Seattle enrolled patients during active infection and tracked them longitudinally. Produced via immunoSEQ multiplex PCR; TCRdb's table is partial and in-frame only. Here the sample spans about 140,000 clones, roughly 84% being singletons. The specimen was peripheral blood. The TCR was taken from a man aged 25 to 40 with COVID-19, enrolled during active disease.

The CDR3 reads CASSPHGSNTEAFF. In nucleotides, the CDR3 is TGTGCCAGCAGCCCACACGGGAGCAACACTGAAGCTTTCTTT. The rearrangement links TRBV13 to TRBJ1-1; D gene unclear. CDR1 and CDR2 from the germline V gene are PRHDT and FYEKMQ (reference sequence). The CDR3 is made up of 14 amino acids. V was cut by 5 bases and J by 2 bases, with 12 bases left in between.